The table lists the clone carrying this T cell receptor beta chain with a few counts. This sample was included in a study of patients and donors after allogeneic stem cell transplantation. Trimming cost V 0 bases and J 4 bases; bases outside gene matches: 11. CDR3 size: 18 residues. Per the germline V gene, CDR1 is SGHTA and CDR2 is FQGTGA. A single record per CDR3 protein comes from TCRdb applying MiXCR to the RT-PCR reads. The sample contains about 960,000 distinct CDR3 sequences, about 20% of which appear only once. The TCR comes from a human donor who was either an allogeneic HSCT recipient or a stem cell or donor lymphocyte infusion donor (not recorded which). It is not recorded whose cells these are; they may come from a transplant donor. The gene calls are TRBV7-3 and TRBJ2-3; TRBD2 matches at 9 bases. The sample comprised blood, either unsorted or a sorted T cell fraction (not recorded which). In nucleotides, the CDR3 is TGTGCCAGCAGCTTAACTAGCGGGAGCATCCGAGGGGCAGATACGCAGTATTTT. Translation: CASSLTSGSIRGADTQYF.